These 17 T cell receptor beta chains were all obtained from the same sample, sequenced in a study of shared clonotypes between healthy human individuals. Terminally differentiated effector memory CD45RA+ cells were excluded by CCR7 positive selection of CD45RO-negative cells. The data were produced by immunoSEQ multiplex PCR, yet TCRdb's version contains in-frame clones alone and is incomplete. Of just over 2,000,000 clones listed, about 94% were seen once; the top ten hold about 1.1%. Sequencing input: naive CD8+ T cells sorted from blood. These receptors were collected from a man aged 18 to 35 in good health.

The table lists this clone with a count of one. This rearrangement joins TRBV5-6 to TRBJ1-1; D is uncertain. The CDR3 loop spans 13 amino acids. Germline values: CDR1 SGHDT, CDR2 YYEEEE. V shed 1 base and J shed 1 base, with 5 bases lying between them. The CDR3 bases are TGTGCCAGCAGCTTGCCGGAGAACACTGAAGCTTTCTTT. Translating gives CASSLPENTEAFF.

V is TRBV4-1 and J is TRBJ1-5; D not certain. Germline V gives CDR1 MGHRA, CDR2 YSYEKL. CDR3 size: 15 residues. V dropped 2 bases and J dropped 0 bases, with 8 bases sitting between them. CDR3 protein: CASSQLLHSNQPQHF. The CDR3 DNA reads as TGCGCCAGCAGCCAACTGTTACATAGCAATCAGCCCCAGCATTTT.

With regard to this clone: The sample carries other DNA sequences with the same CDR3. V and J are TRBV7-9 and TRBJ2-3, with TRBD1 as a possible D gene (5 bases). With 5 bases removed from V and 6 bases from J, the gap between germline ends came to 9 bases. CDR3 length: 12 residues. Germline V gene data show CDR1 as SEHNR and CDR2 as FQNEAQ (reference sequence). The CDR3 sequence: CASSPDTDTQYF. The CDR3 nucleotides are TGTGCCAGCAGCCCGGACACCGATACGCAGTATTTT.

Points on this clone: Different DNA sequences within this sample yield the same CDR3. The chain has TRBV6-5 and TRBJ2-6; D remains ambiguous. Germline lookup yields CDR1 MNHEY and CDR2 SVGAGI. CDR3 size: 14 residues. The germline V and J ends were trimmed by 2 bases and 0 bases, with 2 bases remaining between them. Here the CDR3 DNA reads TGTGCCAGCAGTTACGTCTCTGGGGCCAACGTCCTGACTTTC. This codes for CASSYVSGANVLTF.

The rearrangement links TRBV12-5 to TRBJ1-2, with TRBD1 as a possible D gene (6 bases). V shed 0 bases and J shed 0 bases, with 20 bases lying between them. This CDR3 is 19 amino acids long. CDR1 LGHNT and CDR2 FRNRAP come from the germline V gene. The CDR3 DNA follows: TGTGCTAGTGGTTTGGTAATATTGGACAGTTCCTCGGCTAACTATGGCTACACCTTC. This codes for CASGLVILDSSSANYGYTF.

The V call is TRBV7-6, the J call TRBJ2-3; TRBD2 agrees at 8 bases. The V gene's germline CDR1 is SGHVS and CDR2 FNYEAQ. Trimming took 3 bases from V and 6 from J; bases not matched to a gene: 2. This CDR3 is built from 13 residues. Written as DNA, the CDR3 is TGTGCCAGCAGCTTGGGACTAGTCGATACGCAGTATTTT. Its translation: CASSLGLVDTQYF.

CDR3 residues: CGTGNTEAFF. The CDR3 DNA sequence: TGTGGAACCGGGAACACTGAAGCTTTCTTT. J is TRBJ1-1 and V is TRBV28, with D hard to call. Germline V lookup: CDR1 MDHEN, CDR2 SYDVKM. The CDR3 totals 10 residues.

In its sample, this clone was seen a few times. The sample carries other DNA sequences with the same CDR3. V usage is TRBV19 and J usage is TRBJ1-1; unclear D gene. CDR1 and CDR2 from the germline V gene are LNHDA and SQIVND (reference sequence). The CDR3 consists of 12 residues. Trimming took 3 bases from V and 0 from J, leaving 2 bases between them. CDR3 sequence (DNA): TGTGCCAGTAGTATTTTGAACACTGAAGCTTTCTTT. This translates into CASSILNTEAFF.

This clone was seen only once. The chain is built from TRBV4-3 and TRBJ2-5, with D unresolved. The J call may be faulty, since TRBJ2-7 better matches the DNA end. Germline CDR1 is LGHNA and CDR2 is YSLEER. This CDR3 region has 13 residues. CDR3 nucleotides: TGCGCCAGCAGCCAAGCACAGTCCTACGAGCAGTACTTC. It specifies CASSQAQSYEQYF.

The CDR3 here is CASSQAQDLSGNTIYF. CDR3 nucleotides: TGCGCCAGCAGCCAAGCGCAGGATCTCTCTGGAAACACCATATATTTT. The genes are TRBV4-1 and TRBJ1-3; D uncertain. Trimming stripped 1 base from V and 0 bases from J, with 10 bases between. The CDR3 contains 16 residues. Looked up from germline, CDR1 is MGHRA and CDR2 is YSYEKL.

This chain links TRBV4-3 with TRBJ2-4; D possibly corresponds to TRBD2 (7 bases). V was pared by 0 bases and J by 0 bases, with 12 bases between. The CDR3 is 17 amino acids. Germline CDR1 LGHNA, CDR2 YSLEER. The CDR3 DNA sequence: TGCGCCAGCAGCCAAGATCTGGGGGGGGCAGCCAAAAACATTCAGTACTTC. It translates to CASSQDLGGAAKNIQYF.

The chain combines TRBV7-8 with TRBJ2-5; possible D gene TRBD1, 6 bases. The V end lost 5 bases, the J end lost 3 bases, and 10 bases lay between the germline ends. The CDR3 extends over 13 amino acids. Looked up from germline, CDR1 is SGHVS and CDR2 is FQNEAQ. CDR3 nucleotides: TGTGCCAGCAGCCAAAGGACAGAAGAGACCCAGTACTTC. This codes for CASSQRTEETQYF.

The CDR3 nucleotides are TGTGCCTGGATCGGTCCTCGGGACAGGGAGTTCGGTGATGAAAAACTGTTTTTT. Amino acid sequence: CAWIGPRDREFGDEKLFF. V is TRBV30 and J is TRBJ1-4; 9 nucleotides match TRBD1. The CDR3 totals 18 residues. Germline V lookup: CDR1 GTSNPN, CDR2 SVGIG (reference sequence). The V segment lost 4 bases and the J segment 6 bases; nucleotides outside the gene matches: 18.

This clone was detected only once. The rearrangement joins TRBV6-6 to TRBJ2-5; D gene ambiguous. The CDR3 runs 16 residues. CDR1 is MNHNY and CDR2 is SVGAGI in the germline V gene (reference sequence). V lost 6 bases and J lost 3, with 20 bases in between. The CDR3 DNA reads as TGTGCCAGCAGCAAGCGCCCCCAGGAGCTGAAAGAGACCCAGTACTTC. Protein: CASSKRPQELKETQYF.

This clone was observed a single time. V and J are TRBV27 and TRBJ2-7, with 10 bases fitting TRBD1. Per the germline V gene, CDR1 is MNHEY and CDR2 is SMNVEV (reference sequence). The CDR3 extends over 14 amino acids. Trimming took 5 bases from V and 6 from J; bases not matched to a gene: 7. The DNA of the CDR3 is TGTGCCAGCAGTGCCGGGACAGGGGAGTTCGAGCAGTACTTC. This translates into CASSAGTGEFEQYF.

The V call is TRBV5-4, the J call TRBJ2-1; D not certain. The CDR3 has 14 amino acids. Germline V lookup: CDR1 SGHNT, CDR2 YYREEE (reference sequence). V lost 6 bases, J lost 7 bases, and 17 bases lay in between. CDR3 protein: CASNLDSSVNEQFF. In DNA, the CDR3 is TGTGCCAGCAACCTAGATAGCAGCGTAAATGAGCAGTTCTTC.

V is TRBV10-2 and J is TRBJ1-1, with a tentative D call TRBD1 (6 bases). The CDR3 sequence is 13 residues long. The V end was cut by 3 bases, the J end by 4 bases, with 9 bases between. Germline V gene lookup returns CDR1 WSHSY and CDR2 SAAADI. The CDR3 here is CASSERGATEAFF. The CDR3 coding sequence is TGCGCCAGCAGTGAACGGGGGGCCACTGAAGCTTTCTTT.